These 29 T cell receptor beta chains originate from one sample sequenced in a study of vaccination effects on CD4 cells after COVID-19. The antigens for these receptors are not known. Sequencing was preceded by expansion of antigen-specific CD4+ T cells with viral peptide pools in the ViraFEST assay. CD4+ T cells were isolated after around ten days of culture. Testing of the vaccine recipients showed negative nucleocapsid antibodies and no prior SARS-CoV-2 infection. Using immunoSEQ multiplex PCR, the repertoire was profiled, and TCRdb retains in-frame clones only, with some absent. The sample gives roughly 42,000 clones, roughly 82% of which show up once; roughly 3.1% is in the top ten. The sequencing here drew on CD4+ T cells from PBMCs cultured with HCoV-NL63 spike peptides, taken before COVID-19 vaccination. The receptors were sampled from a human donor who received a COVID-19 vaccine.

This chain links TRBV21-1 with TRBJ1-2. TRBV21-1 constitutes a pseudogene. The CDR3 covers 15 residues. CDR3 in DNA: TGTGCCAGCCTAAAGAAGGGGGGCGAAGGCTATGGCTACACCTTC. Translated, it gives CASLKKGGEGYGYTF.

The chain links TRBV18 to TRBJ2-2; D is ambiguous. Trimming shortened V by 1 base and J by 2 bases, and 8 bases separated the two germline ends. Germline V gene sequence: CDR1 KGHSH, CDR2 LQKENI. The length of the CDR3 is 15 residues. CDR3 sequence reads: CASSPRVANTGELFF. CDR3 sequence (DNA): TGTGCCAGCTCACCACGTGTGGCAAACACCGGGGAGCTGTTTTTT.

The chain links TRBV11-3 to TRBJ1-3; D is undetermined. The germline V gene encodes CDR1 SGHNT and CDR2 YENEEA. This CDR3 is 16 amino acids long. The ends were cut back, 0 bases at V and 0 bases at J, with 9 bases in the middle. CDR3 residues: CASSLDSSISGNTIYF. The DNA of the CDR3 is TGTGCCAGCAGCTTAGATTCGAGCATCTCTGGAAACACCATATATTTT.

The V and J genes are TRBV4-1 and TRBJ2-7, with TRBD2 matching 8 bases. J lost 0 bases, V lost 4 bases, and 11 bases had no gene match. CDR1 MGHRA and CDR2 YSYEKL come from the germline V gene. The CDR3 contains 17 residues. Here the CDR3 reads CASSRTPLAASSYEQYV. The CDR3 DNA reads TGCGCCAGCAGCCGAACCCCACTAGCGGCCAGCTCCTACGAGCAGTACGTC.

Here the CDR3 reads CASRGQEKLFF. In DNA form, the CDR3 reads TGTGCCAGCAGGGGGCAAGAAAAACTGTTTTTT. This rearrangement joins TRBV2 to TRBJ1-4; D may be TRBD1 (5 bases). V was shortened by 6 bases and J by 8 bases, with 7 bases between the two germline ends. There are 11 residues in the CDR3. CDR1 and CDR2 (germline): SNHLY, FYNNEI.

CDR3 DNA: TGTGCCAGCAGTATAGCGCACGAGCAGTACGTC. Amino acids: CASSIAHEQYV. This chain uses TRBV2 with TRBJ2-7, with D possibly being TRBD2 (5 bases). This CDR3 has 11 amino acids. Germline V gene sequence: CDR1 SNHLY, CDR2 FYNNEI. Trimming removed 5 bases from V and 5 bases from J, with 7 bases in between.

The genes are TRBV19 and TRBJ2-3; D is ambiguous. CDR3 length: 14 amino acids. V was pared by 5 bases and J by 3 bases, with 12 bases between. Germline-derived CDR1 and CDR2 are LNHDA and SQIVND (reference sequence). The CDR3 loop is CASSAQFGTDTQYF. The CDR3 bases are TGTGCCAGTAGTGCCCAGTTCGGGACAGATACGCAGTATTTT.

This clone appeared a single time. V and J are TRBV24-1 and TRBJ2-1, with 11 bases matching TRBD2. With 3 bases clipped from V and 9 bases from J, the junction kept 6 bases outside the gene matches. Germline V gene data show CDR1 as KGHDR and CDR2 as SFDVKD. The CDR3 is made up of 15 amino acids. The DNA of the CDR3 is TGTGCCACCAGTGATGTTAGCGGGGGGGCCGCTGAGCAGTTCTTC. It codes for CATSDVSGGAAEQFF.

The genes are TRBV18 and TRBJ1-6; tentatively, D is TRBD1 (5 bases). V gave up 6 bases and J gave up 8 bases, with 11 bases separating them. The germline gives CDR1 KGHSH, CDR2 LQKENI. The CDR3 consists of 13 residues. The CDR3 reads CASSQLGDSPLHF. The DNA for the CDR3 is TGTGCCAGCTCGCAATTAGGGGATTCACCCCTCCACTTT.

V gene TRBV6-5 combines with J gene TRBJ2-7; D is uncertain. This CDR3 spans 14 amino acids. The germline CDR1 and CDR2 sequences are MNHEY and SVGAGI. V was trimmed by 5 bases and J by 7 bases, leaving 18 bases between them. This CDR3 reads CASSPHPQVWEQYV. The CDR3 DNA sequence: TGTGCCAGCAGTCCCCACCCCCAGGTCTGGGAGCAGTACGTC.

The CDR3 DNA follows: TGTGCCAGCTCACCATATCAACTGGGAGCGAACACCGGGGAGCTGTTTTTT. Encoded protein: CASSPYQLGANTGELFF. The V and J genes are TRBV18 and TRBJ2-2; tentatively, D is TRBD2 (5 bases). Trimming removed 2 bases at V and 0 bases at J, with 13 bases between. The CDR3 is 17 residues long. CDR1 is KGHSH, CDR2 LQKENI, per germline.

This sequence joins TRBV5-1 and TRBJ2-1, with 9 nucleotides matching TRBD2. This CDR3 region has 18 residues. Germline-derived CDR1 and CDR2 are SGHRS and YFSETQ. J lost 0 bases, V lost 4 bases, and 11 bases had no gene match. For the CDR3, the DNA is TGCGCCAGCAGCCCTCGCGGGGGGGGAGCGGGCTCCTACAATGAGCAGTTCTTC. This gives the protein CASSPRGGGAGSYNEQFF.

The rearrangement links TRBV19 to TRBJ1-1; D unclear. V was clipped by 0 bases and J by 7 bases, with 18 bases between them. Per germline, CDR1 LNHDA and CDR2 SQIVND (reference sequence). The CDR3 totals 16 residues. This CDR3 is CASSIDGTRQKIEAFF. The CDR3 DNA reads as TGTGCCAGTAGTATAGACGGTACGCGGCAGAAGATTGAAGCTTTCTTT.

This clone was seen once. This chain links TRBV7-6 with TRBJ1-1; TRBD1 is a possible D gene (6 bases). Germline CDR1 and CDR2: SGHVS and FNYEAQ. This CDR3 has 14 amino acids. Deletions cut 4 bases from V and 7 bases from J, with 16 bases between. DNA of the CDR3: TGTGCCAGCAGCTCTCACAGGGAATCGGGTGAAGCTTTCTTT. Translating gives CASSSHRESGEAFF.

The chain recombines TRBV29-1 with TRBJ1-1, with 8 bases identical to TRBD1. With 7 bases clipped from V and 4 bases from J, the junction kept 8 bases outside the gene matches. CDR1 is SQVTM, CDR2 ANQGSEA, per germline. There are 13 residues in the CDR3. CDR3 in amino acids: CSAYRGSATEAFF. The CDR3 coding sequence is TGCAGCGCTTACAGGGGGTCTGCCACTGAAGCTTTCTTT.

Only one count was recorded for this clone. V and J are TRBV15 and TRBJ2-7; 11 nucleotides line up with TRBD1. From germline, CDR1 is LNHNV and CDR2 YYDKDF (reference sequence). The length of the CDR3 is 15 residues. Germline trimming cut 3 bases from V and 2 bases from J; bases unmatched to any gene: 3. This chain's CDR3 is CATSRDRGQTYEQYV. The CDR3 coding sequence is TGTGCCACCAGCAGGGACAGGGGGCAGACCTACGAGCAGTACGTC.

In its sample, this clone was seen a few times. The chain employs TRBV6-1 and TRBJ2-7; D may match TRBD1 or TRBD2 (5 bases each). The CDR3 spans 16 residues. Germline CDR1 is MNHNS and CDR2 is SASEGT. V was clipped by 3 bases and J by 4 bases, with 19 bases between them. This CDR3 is CASSDFQAGSRYEQYV. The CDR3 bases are TGTGCCAGCAGTGATTTTCAGGCAGGGAGCAGGTACGAGCAGTACGTC.

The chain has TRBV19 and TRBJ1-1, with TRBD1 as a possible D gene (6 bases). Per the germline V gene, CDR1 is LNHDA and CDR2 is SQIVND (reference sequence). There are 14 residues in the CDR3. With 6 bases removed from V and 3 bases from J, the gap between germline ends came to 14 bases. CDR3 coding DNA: TGTGCCAGTAGCCACAGGGTGCGGGACACTGAAGCTTTCTTT. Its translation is CASSHRVRDTEAFF.

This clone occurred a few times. CDR3 nucleotides: TGTGCCAGCAGTGTGGGCAGGGATCACGAGCAGTACGTC. The encoded protein is CASSVGRDHEQYV. The V and J genes are TRBV2 and TRBJ2-7; tentative D call: TRBD1 (5 bases). V lost 4 bases and J 5 bases, leaving 12 bases between the germline ends. The CDR3 has 13 residues. Germline V gene lookup returns CDR1 SNHLY and CDR2 FYNNEI.

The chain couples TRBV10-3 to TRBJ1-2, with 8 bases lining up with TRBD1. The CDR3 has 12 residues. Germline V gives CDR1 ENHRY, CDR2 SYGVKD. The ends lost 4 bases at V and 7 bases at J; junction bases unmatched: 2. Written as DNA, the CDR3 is TGTGCCATCAGTGGGACAGGGAGTGGCTACACCTTC. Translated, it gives CAISGTGSGYTF.

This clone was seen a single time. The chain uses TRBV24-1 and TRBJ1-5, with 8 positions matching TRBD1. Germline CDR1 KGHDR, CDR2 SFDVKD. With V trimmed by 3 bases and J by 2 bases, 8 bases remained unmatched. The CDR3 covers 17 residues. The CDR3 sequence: CATSDTQQGVGNQPQHF. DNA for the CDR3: TGTGCCACCAGTGATACCCAACAGGGGGTCGGCAATCAGCCCCAGCATTTT.

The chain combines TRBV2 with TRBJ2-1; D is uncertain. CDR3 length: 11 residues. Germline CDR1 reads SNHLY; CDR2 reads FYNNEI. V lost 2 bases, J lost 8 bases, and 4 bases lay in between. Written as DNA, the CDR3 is TGTGCCAGCAGTGAATTCGATGAGCAGTTCTTC. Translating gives CASSEFDEQFF.

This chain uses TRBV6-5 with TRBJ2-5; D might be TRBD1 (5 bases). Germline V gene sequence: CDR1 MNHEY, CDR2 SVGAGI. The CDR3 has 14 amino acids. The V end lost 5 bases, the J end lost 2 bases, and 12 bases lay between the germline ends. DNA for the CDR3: TGTGCCAGCAGTCGAGATAAGGGGCAAGAGACCCAGTACTTC. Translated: CASSRDKGQETQYF.

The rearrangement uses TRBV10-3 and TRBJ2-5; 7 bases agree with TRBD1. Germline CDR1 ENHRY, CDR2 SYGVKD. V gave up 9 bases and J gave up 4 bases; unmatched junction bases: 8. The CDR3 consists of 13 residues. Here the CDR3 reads CAMGRQGVETQYF. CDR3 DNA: TGTGCCATGGGCCGCCAGGGGGTAGAGACCCAGTACTTC.

The chain's CDR3 is CASSPGQFTYEQYV. The CDR3 DNA reads as TGCGCCAGCAGCCCGGGACAGTTTACCTACGAGCAGTACGTC. V and J are TRBV5-1 and TRBJ2-7; 7 positions match TRBD1. The CDR3 spans 14 residues. CDR1 is SGHRS and CDR2 is YFSETQ in the germline V gene. Trimming removed 4 bases from V and 2 bases from J; junction bases left unmatched: 6.

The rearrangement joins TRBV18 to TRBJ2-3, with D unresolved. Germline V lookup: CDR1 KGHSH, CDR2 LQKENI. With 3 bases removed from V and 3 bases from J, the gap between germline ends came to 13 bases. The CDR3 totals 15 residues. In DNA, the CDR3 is TGTGCCAGCTCACCTGGAGAAGCTAGGACAGATACGCAGTATTTT. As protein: CASSPGEARTDTQYF.

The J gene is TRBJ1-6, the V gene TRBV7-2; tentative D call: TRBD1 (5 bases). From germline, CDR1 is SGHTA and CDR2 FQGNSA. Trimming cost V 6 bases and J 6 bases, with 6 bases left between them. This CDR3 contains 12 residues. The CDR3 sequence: CASRGPNSPLHF. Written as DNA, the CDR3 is TGTGCCAGCAGGGGACCTAATTCACCCCTCCACTTT.

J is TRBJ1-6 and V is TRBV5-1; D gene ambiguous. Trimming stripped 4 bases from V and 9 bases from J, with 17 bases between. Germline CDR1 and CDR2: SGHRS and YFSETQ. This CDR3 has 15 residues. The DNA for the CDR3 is TGCGCCAGCAGCAGCCGGGCCATTCAAGGTTCACCCCTCCACTTT. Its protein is CASSSRAIQGSPLHF.

CDR3 residues: CASSLVGVNEQFF. The CDR3 bases are TGTGCCAGCAGCTTAGTAGGGGTTAATGAGCAGTTCTTC. V usage is TRBV7-2 and J usage is TRBJ2-1; D perhaps matches TRBD1 (5 bases). This CDR3 contains 13 residues. Trimming removed 1 base at V and 7 bases at J, with 8 bases between. The germline V gene encodes CDR1 SGHTA and CDR2 FQGNSA.